One sample yielded the 30 T cell receptor beta chains listed below, sequenced in a study of cytomegalovirus exposure and HLA in healthy donors. Here immunoSEQ multiplex PCR was the method, and the copy in TCRdb shows in-frame clones only, minus some. This table has roughly 70,000 clones, nearly 98% appearing once. The material sequenced was PBMCs. These receptors were collected from a woman aged 18-29 years in good health and CMV-seropositive.

This chain joins TRBV19 and TRBJ2-1; TRBD2 aligns across 7 bases. V gave up 2 bases and J gave up 2 bases; unmatched junction bases: 3. The CDR3 sequence is 15 residues long. Germline V gene lookup returns CDR1 LNHDA and CDR2 SQIVND (reference sequence). The CDR3 nucleotides read TGTGCCAGTAGTATATCCGGGAGGACCTACAATGAGCAGTTCTTC. It specifies CASSISGRTYNEQFF.

The CDR3 bases are TGTGCCAGTAGTACCTCTTCTCTAGCGGATCCCTACGAGCAGTACTTC. Protein sequence: CASSTSSLADPYEQYF. The chain links TRBV19 to TRBJ2-7, with 7 positions matching TRBD2. This CDR3 is 16 amino acids long. Germline lookup yields CDR1 LNHDA and CDR2 SQIVND (reference sequence). Unmatched junction bases numbered 11, after V lost 4 bases and J lost 2 bases.

The chain carries TRBV5-6 and TRBJ2-7; no clear D. The CDR3 extends over 15 amino acids. With 2 bases removed from V and 2 bases from J, the gap between germline ends came to 14 bases. CDR1 is SGHDT and CDR2 is YYEEEE in the germline V gene. CDR3 amino acids: CASSLHSRHTYEQYF. The CDR3 DNA follows: TGTGCCAGCAGCTTACACTCCAGACATACCTACGAGCAGTACTTC.

This chain's CDR3 is CSVRDVGGVSFF. CDR3 coding DNA: TGCAGCGTTAGGGACGTGGGCGGGGTGTCTTTCTTT. The rearrangement links TRBV29-1 to TRBJ1-1; possible D gene TRBD1, 5 bases. Germline assignment: CDR1 SQVTM and CDR2 ANQGSEA. Deletions cut 5 bases from V and 12 bases from J, with 19 bases between. The CDR3 is 12 amino acids.

This rearrangement joins TRBV28 to TRBJ2-7; D remains ambiguous. This CDR3 spans 11 amino acids. V dropped 8 bases and J dropped 2 bases, with 7 bases sitting between them. Germline V gene data show CDR1 as MDHEN and CDR2 as SYDVKM. Here the CDR3 DNA reads TGTGCCAGCTCGGTTACCTACGAGCAGTACTTC. As protein: CASSVTYEQYF.

The chain links TRBV7-3 to TRBJ2-1; TRBD2 matches at 10 bases. There are 15 residues in the CDR3. V lost 2 bases, J lost 2 bases, and 0 bases stayed unmatched. From germline, CDR1 is SGHTA and CDR2 FQGTGA. CDR3 DNA: TGTGCCAGCAGCTTAGGGACTAGCGCCTACAATGAGCAGTTCTTC. This codes for CASSLGTSAYNEQFF. The full variable domain, its missing parts supplied by reference TRBV7-3 and TRBJ2-1, is GAGVSQTPSNKVTEKGKYVELRCDPISGHTALYWYRQSLGQGPEFLIYFQGTGAADDSGLPNDRFFAVRPEGSVSTLKIQRTERGDSAVYLCASSLGTSAYNEQFFGPGTRLTVL.

The chain couples TRBV18 to TRBJ2-5; maybe TRBD2 (6 bases). The V end lost 1 base, the J end lost 3 bases, and 12 bases lay between the germline ends. The CDR3 totals 15 residues. Germline V gene sequence: CDR1 KGHSH, CDR2 LQKENI. The CDR3: CASSPRFGGEETQYF. The CDR3 DNA follows: TGTGCCAGCTCACCACGGTTCGGGGGAGAAGAGACCCAGTACTTC.

This sequence joins TRBV19 and TRBJ1-2; 8 bases are a match to TRBD1. Per germline, CDR1 LNHDA and CDR2 SQIVND (reference sequence). The CDR3 extends over 14 amino acids. V was clipped by 4 bases and J by 4 bases; unmatched bases: 5. CDR3 coding DNA: TGTGCCAGTAGTAGGGGACAGGAAATCTATGGCTACACCTTC. Protein sequence: CASSRGQEIYGYTF.

The chain employs TRBV25-1 and TRBJ1-4; TRBD1 might be the D (5 bases). CDR3 length equals 15 residues. V was trimmed by 3 bases and J by 10 bases, leaving 18 bases between them. Germline CDR1 reads MGHDK; CDR2 reads SYGVNS. CDR3 sequence (DNA): TGTGCCAGCAGTGAGGCCTCAGGGCTAATGACAAAACTGTTTTTT. Protein sequence: CASSEASGLMTKLFF. Full variable domain (rest looked up from reference TRBV25-1 and TRBJ1-4): EADIYQTPRYLVIGTGKKITLECSQTMGHDKMYWYQQDPGMELHLIHYSYGVNSTEKGDLSSESTVSRIRTEHFPLTLESARPSHTSQYLCASSEASGLMTKLFFGSGTQLSVL.

CDR3 in amino acids: CASRPGQGNEKLFF. In DNA, the CDR3 is TGCGCCAGCAGACCCGGACAGGGAAATGAAAAACTGTTTTTT. The chain uses TRBV5-1 and TRBJ1-4; 8 bases are a match to TRBD1. In germline, CDR1 is SGHRS, CDR2 YFSETQ. The CDR3 covers 14 residues. The V gene end was trimmed by 5 bases and the J gene end by 5 bases; junction bases not matched to a gene: 5.

Only one count was recorded for this clone. The genes are TRBV25-1 and TRBJ2-3; possibly TRBD1 for D (5 bases). The length of the CDR3 is 15 residues. Germline CDR1 and CDR2: MGHDK and SYGVNS. V dropped 8 bases and J dropped 1 base, with 16 bases sitting between them. The CDR3 region has the DNA TGTGCCAGCTCCCCCCCAGGGTTTGGCACAGATACGCAGTATTTT. As protein: CASSPPGFGTDTQYF.

The chain uses TRBV4-1 and TRBJ2-7; D call uncertain. CDR3 length: 13 residues. V was trimmed by 4 bases and J by 2 bases, leaving 9 bases between them. In germline, CDR1 is MGHRA, CDR2 YSYEKL. CDR3 protein: CASSLSLAYEQYF. The DNA of the CDR3 is TGCGCCAGCAGCCTTTCTCTTGCCTACGAGCAGTACTTC.

The chain uses TRBV27 and TRBJ1-1; TRBD1 might be the D (6 bases). Trimming cost V 5 bases and J 1 base, with 11 bases left between them. This CDR3 comprises 14 residues. The germline V gene has CDR1 MNHEY and CDR2 SMNVEV (reference sequence). The CDR3 nucleotides are TGTGCCAGCAGTGCTCAGGGGCCGAACACTGAAGCTTTCTTT. This translates into CASSAQGPNTEAFF.

The chain joins TRBV10-3 to TRBJ2-3; 10 nucleotides match TRBD1. Germline assignment: CDR1 ENHRY and CDR2 SYGVKD. With 7 bases clipped from V and 4 bases from J, the junction kept 5 bases outside the gene matches. This CDR3 spans 14 amino acids. DNA of the CDR3: TGTGCCATCATGAGGGACAGGGGTGCAGATACGCAGTATTTT. Its protein is CAIMRDRGADTQYF.

The chain employs TRBV9 and TRBJ2-1; a possible D gene is TRBD2 (6 bases). Trimming took off 0 bases at V and 6 bases at J, with 13 bases between the two ends. Per germline, CDR1 SGDLS and CDR2 YYNGEE. This CDR3 has 15 amino acids. The CDR3 protein is CASSVVGMGGNEQFF. DNA for the CDR3: TGTGCCAGCAGCGTAGTGGGGATGGGAGGCAATGAGCAGTTCTTC.

This rearrangement joins TRBV11-2 to TRBJ2-7, with D maybe TRBD2 (5 bases). This CDR3 comprises 15 residues. CDR1 is SGHAT, CDR2 FQNNGV, per germline. The germline V and J ends were trimmed by 4 bases and 0 bases, with 13 bases remaining between them. CDR3 sequence (DNA): TGTGCCAGCAGCTCACCCGTGAGGGACTCCTACGAGCAGTACTTC. Translation gives CASSSPVRDSYEQYF.

This chain uses TRBV5-1 with TRBJ1-2, with 10 bases identical to TRBD1. This CDR3 has 14 residues. The junction had 3 bases not matched to a gene; V was cut back by 0 bases and J by 7 bases. Germline lookup yields CDR1 SGHRS and CDR2 YFSETQ. In nucleotides, the CDR3 is TGCGCCAGCAGCTTGGGACAGGGGGCGCTTGGCTACACCTTC. Its translation: CASSLGQGALGYTF.

The chain links TRBV2 to TRBJ2-5, with D perhaps TRBD1 (8 bases). The V and J ends lost 7 bases and 5 bases respectively, with 20 bases between them. This CDR3 spans 15 amino acids. From germline, CDR1 is SNHLY and CDR2 FYNNEI. The CDR3 sequence is CASIAEGQGGETQYF. The CDR3 nucleotides read TGTGCCAGCATCGCAGAAGGACAGGGAGGGGAGACCCAGTACTTC.

V usage is TRBV5-4 and J usage is TRBJ1-4; 8 bases agree with TRBD1. The CDR3 runs 13 residues. With V trimmed by 7 bases and J by 7 bases, 6 bases remained unmatched. Germline CDR1 SGHNT, CDR2 YYREEE (reference sequence). The CDR3 sequence is CASGWTGTEKLFF. In nucleotides, the CDR3 is TGTGCCAGCGGTTGGACAGGGACTGAAAAACTGTTTTTT.

The V gene is TRBV18, the J gene TRBJ2-5; perhaps TRBD2 as D (5 bases). CDR1 and CDR2 from the germline V gene are KGHSH and LQKENI. CDR3 length: 14 residues. Trimming left V 1 base short and J 2 bases short, with 8 bases between. For the CDR3, the DNA is TGTGCCAGCTCACCACGGACTGGACAAGAGACCCAGTACTTC. Its protein product is CASSPRTGQETQYF.

This clone has only one observation. Germline is not matched at one junction end, which may reflect a read error. The chain recombines TRBV7-7 with TRBJ2-1, with D possibly matching TRBD2 (5 bases). The germline V gene has CDR1 SSHAT and CDR2 FNYEAQ (reference sequence). The CDR3 runs to 15 residues. The CDR3 is CASSRTASSYNEQFF. CDR3 DNA: TGTGCTAGCAGCCGGACTGCAAGCTCCTACAATGAGCAGTTCTTC.

This chain uses TRBV5-1 with TRBJ1-1; D call uncertain. V was clipped by 0 bases and J by 4 bases, with 7 bases between them. The CDR3 has 13 residues. Germline CDR1 reads SGHRS; CDR2 reads YFSETQ. CDR3 loop: CASSLDSGTEAFF. For the CDR3, the DNA is TGCGCCAGCAGCTTGGACTCCGGCACTGAAGCTTTCTTT.

About this clone itself: Other nucleotide sequences from this sample produce the same CDR3. This chain connects TRBV6-5 to TRBJ2-2; D remains unclear. Trimming removed 2 bases at V and 6 bases at J, with 7 bases between. CDR1 and CDR2 from the germline V gene are MNHEY and SVGAGI. CDR3 size: 13 residues. Here the CDR3 DNA reads TGTGCCAGCAGTTACCGCGGTCCCGGGGAGCTGTTTTTT. This codes for CASSYRGPGELFF.

This clone was picked up one time. The genes are TRBV4-2 and TRBJ2-1; 8 nucleotides match TRBD1. This CDR3 has 13 amino acids. CDR1 LGHNA and CDR2 YNFKEQ come from the germline V gene. V trimming: 5 bases; J trimming: 8 bases; junction bases outside the gene matches: 5. The CDR3 here is CASSKQDRDEQFF. In nucleotides, the CDR3 is TGTGCCAGCAGCAAGCAGGACAGGGATGAGCAGTTCTTC.

V and J are TRBV7-9 and TRBJ2-5; D is possibly TRBD1 (6 bases). CDR1 is SEHNR, CDR2 FQNEAQ, per germline (reference sequence). The ends were cut back, 2 bases at V and 5 bases at J, with 12 bases in the middle. CDR3 length equals 14 residues. The CDR3 region is CASSLQGFYETQYF. CDR3 DNA: TGTGCCAGCAGCTTACAGGGGTTCTATGAGACCCAGTACTTC.

The V gene is TRBV19, the J gene TRBJ1-5; D is possibly TRBD1 (5 bases). CDR1 is LNHDA and CDR2 is SQIVND in the germline V gene (reference sequence). This CDR3 is 15 amino acids long. V was pared by 3 bases and J by 1 base, with 10 bases between. For the CDR3, the DNA is TGTGCCAGTAGTATTCAGGGCTCCAGCAATCAGCCCCAGCATTTT. This encodes CASSIQGSSNQPQHF.

The chain has TRBV5-8 and TRBJ1-3; 8 nucleotides align to TRBD1. Germline V gives CDR1 SGHTS, CDR2 YDEGEE. V lost 4 bases to trimming and J lost 2 bases; unmatched junction nucleotides: 2. CDR3 length: 14 residues. The CDR3 nucleotides are TGTGCCAGCAGCCCGGGACAGGCTGGAAACACCATATATTTT. Translation: CASSPGQAGNTIYF.

This chain joins TRBV5-6 and TRBJ2-4; 10 bases match TRBD1. V was pared by 3 bases and J by 15 bases, with 6 bases of the junction left unmatched. Germline CDR1 SGHDT, CDR2 YYEEEE. This CDR3 has 12 residues. CDR3 sequence (DNA): TGTGCCAGCAGCTACCGGGGACAGGGGCCGTACTTC. Translating it yields CASSYRGQGPYF.

The CDR3, as DNA: TGTGCCAGCAGCTTAGTCTTCGCGTTCGACAGGAGGAACACTGAAGCTTTCTTT. The encoded protein is CASSLVFAFDRRNTEAFF. The chain joins TRBV11-2 to TRBJ1-1; tentatively, D is TRBD1 (6 bases). Trimming cost V 1 base and J 1 base, with 19 bases left between them. The CDR3 consists of 18 residues. The germline V gene has CDR1 SGHAT and CDR2 FQNNGV. Variable domain in full (rest from reference TRBV11-2 and TRBJ1-1): EAGVAQSPRYKIIEKRQSVAFWCNPISGHATLYWYQQILGQGPKLLIQFQNNGVVDDSQLPKDRFSAERLKGVDSTLKIQPAKLEDSAVYLCASSLVFAFDRRNTEAFFGQGTRLTVV.

V usage is TRBV5-4 and J usage is TRBJ2-1, with TRBD2 matching over 8 bases. V lost 1 base, J lost 4 bases, and 4 bases stayed unmatched. Germline lookup yields CDR1 SGHNT and CDR2 YYREEE (reference sequence). The CDR3 covers 15 residues. CDR3 nucleotide sequence: TGTGCCAGCAGCTTGACTAGCGGCAAATACAATGAGCAGTTCTTC. Protein: CASSLTSGKYNEQFF.